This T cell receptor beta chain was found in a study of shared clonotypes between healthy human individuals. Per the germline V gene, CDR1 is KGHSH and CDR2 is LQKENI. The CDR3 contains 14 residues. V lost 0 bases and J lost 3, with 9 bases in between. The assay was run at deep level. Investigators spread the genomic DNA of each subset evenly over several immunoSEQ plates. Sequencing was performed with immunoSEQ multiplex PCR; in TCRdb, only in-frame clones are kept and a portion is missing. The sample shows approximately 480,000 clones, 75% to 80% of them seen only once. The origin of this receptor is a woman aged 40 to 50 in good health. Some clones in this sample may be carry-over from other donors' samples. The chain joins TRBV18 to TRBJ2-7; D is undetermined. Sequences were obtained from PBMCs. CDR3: CASSPPGRLYEQYF. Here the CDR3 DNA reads TGTGCCAGCTCACCACCGGGCCGCCTCTACGAGCAGTACTTC. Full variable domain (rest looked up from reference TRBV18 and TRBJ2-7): NAGVMQNPRHLVRRRGQEARLRCSPMKGHSHVYWYRQLPEEGLKFMVYLQKENIIDESGMPKERFSAEFPKEGPSILRIQQVVRGDSAAYFCASSPPGRLYEQYFGPGTRLTVT.